The text below deals with one T cell receptor (beta chain). This record comes from a study of early stage breast cancer tumors. About the study: Of roughly 17 invasive breast tumors, about a dozen were hormone receptor-positive, HER2-negative. The ER+/PR+/HER2- tumors included about 8 ductal and a handful of lobular carcinomas.

This CDR3 is built from 13 residues. Trimming shortened V by 5 bases and J by 8 bases, and 15 bases separated the two germline ends. Germline CDR1 is MNHEY and CDR2 is SVGAGI. Sequencing used immunoSEQ multiplex PCR; TCRdb keeps in-frame clones, though not all of them. The sample consists of 25,000 to 35,000 clones, around 75% of them appearing once. The sample was blood. The receptor was isolated from a person aged 40 to 49 with breast cancer. The chain uses TRBV6-5 and TRBJ1-1, with D possibly TRBD1 on 6 matching bases. The CDR3 DNA reads TGTGCCAGCAGTACCCCTGGGACACGGGAAGCTTTCTTT. This translates into CASSTPGTREAFF.